These 23 T cell receptor beta chains originate from one sample sequenced in a study of blood T cell repertoires in COVID-19. TCRdb keeps only in-frame clones here, not all; method: immunoSEQ multiplex PCR. The sample shows about 120,000 clones, roughly 85% of them seen only once. The sequenced sample was peripheral blood. These receptors all come from a man in his forties with acute or convalescent COVID-19.

The rearrangement links TRBV6-6 to TRBJ2-6; possibly TRBD2 for D (5 bases). The length of the CDR3 is 16 residues. The V gene's germline CDR1 is MNHNY and CDR2 SVGAGI (reference sequence). The V gene lost 5 bases and the J gene lost 4 bases, with 15 bases spanning the gap. This chain's CDR3 is CASSRAPPGGANVLTF. The CDR3 nucleotides read TGTGCCAGCAGTCGAGCACCGCCGGGAGGGGCCAACGTCCTGACTTTC.

The chain uses TRBV6-5 and TRBJ2-1; D perhaps matches TRBD1 (6 bases). Trimming took 6 bases from V and 7 from J, leaving 16 bases between them. The CDR3 contains 14 residues. Germline V gene sequence: CDR1 MNHEY, CDR2 SVGAGI. The CDR3 spells CASRKQGSRNEQFF. CDR3 coding DNA: TGTGCCAGCAGGAAACAGGGTAGTAGGAATGAGCAGTTCTTC.

In nucleotides, the CDR3 is TGCGCCAGCAGCAACGGACAGGGGACGTATGGGGAGCTGTTTTTT. This translates into CASSNGQGTYGELFF. V gene TRBV5-1 combines with J gene TRBJ2-2; 9 bases agree with TRBD1. The CDR3 sequence is 15 residues long. With V trimmed by 4 bases and J by 8 bases, 9 bases remained unmatched. The germline gives CDR1 SGHRS, CDR2 YFSETQ.

The chain combines TRBV19 with TRBJ2-6; 12 nucleotides agree with TRBD1. CDR3 length: 16 amino acids. Trimming removed 9 bases from V and 3 bases from J; junction bases left unmatched: 6. In germline, CDR1 is LNHDA, CDR2 SQIVND (reference sequence). In DNA, the CDR3 is TGTGCCAGCGGGACAGGGGGCTTTGTTGGGGCCAACGTCCTGACTTTC. It translates to CASGTGGFVGANVLTF.

Only a few counts were recorded for this clone. The chain combines TRBV19 with TRBJ1-2, with D uncertain. Trimming shortened V by 0 bases and J by 8 bases, and 16 bases separated the two germline ends. Germline CDR1 and CDR2: LNHDA and SQIVND (reference sequence). The CDR3 has 15 amino acids. CDR3: CASSIEGPRLGGYTF. DNA for the CDR3: TGTGCCAGTAGTATAGAGGGCCCCCGACTAGGCGGCTACACCTTC.

The chain carries TRBV7-8 and TRBJ2-3; TRBD2 matches at 10 bases. The CDR3 spans 17 residues. Germline V gene sequence: CDR1 SGHVS, CDR2 FQNEAQ. J was trimmed by 2 bases and V by 7 bases; bases with no gene match: 12. The chain's CDR3 is CASTPSRTSGATDTQYF. DNA for the CDR3: TGTGCCAGCACTCCCTCCCGGACTAGCGGCGCCACAGATACGCAGTATTTT.

This sequence joins TRBV19 and TRBJ2-1; no clear D gene. CDR1 LNHDA and CDR2 SQIVND come from the germline V gene (reference sequence). Trimming left V 4 bases short and J 5 bases short, with 9 bases between. CDR3 size: 13 residues. In DNA form, the CDR3 reads TGTGCCAGTAGTAGATGGGCAGACAATGAGCAGTTCTTC. Translation gives CASSRWADNEQFF.

The chain employs TRBV6-5 and TRBJ2-3; possibly TRBD1 for D (7 bases). V lost 7 bases and J 4 bases, leaving 15 bases between the germline ends. The CDR3 runs to 14 residues. The germline CDR1 and CDR2 sequences are MNHEY and SVGAGI. The CDR3 bases are TGTGCCAGCAAAACAGGGGCTAGCGCAGATACGCAGTATTTT. It codes for CASKTGASADTQYF.

The V and J genes are TRBV18 and TRBJ1-2; no clear D. This CDR3 spans 15 amino acids. Germline V gene data show CDR1 as KGHSH and CDR2 as LQKENI. V lost 0 bases and J lost 6, with 14 bases in between. In nucleotides, the CDR3 is TGTGCCAGCTCACCACCAACAGCGGGGAGGGATGGCTACACCTTC. Translated, it gives CASSPPTAGRDGYTF.

The chain joins TRBV30 to TRBJ1-6; 8 nucleotides match TRBD1. CDR1 GTSNPN and CDR2 SVGIG come from the germline V gene (reference sequence). Trimming cost V 3 bases and J 10 bases; bases outside gene matches: 8. CDR3 length: 14 residues. The chain's CDR3 is CAWSLLQGASPLHF. The CDR3 nucleotides are TGTGCCTGGAGCCTTCTCCAGGGGGCATCACCCCTCCACTTT.

This chain links TRBV12-3 or TRBV12-4 with TRBJ2-7, with 8 bases that match TRBD1. With 7 bases clipped from V and 2 bases from J, the junction kept 4 bases outside the gene matches. The CDR3 consists of 13 residues. CDR3 amino acids: CASNRGSTYEQYF. The CDR3 coding sequence is TGTGCCAGCAACAGGGGGTCTACCTACGAGCAGTACTTC.

The chain recombines TRBV2 with TRBJ2-3, with 9 bases fitting TRBD2. Germline assignment: CDR1 SNHLY and CDR2 FYNNEI. The V segment lost 3 bases and the J segment 2 bases; nucleotides outside the gene matches: 3. This CDR3 comprises 15 residues. The CDR3 DNA is TGTGCCAGCAGTGATTTAGCGGGGGACACAGATACGCAGTATTTT. It encodes CASSDLAGDTDTQYF.

In its sample, this clone was seen once. J is TRBJ2-3 and V is TRBV18, with a weak D call TRBD2 (5 bases). V was clipped by 2 bases and J by 0 bases, with 9 bases between them. CDR3 length: 15 residues. Germline CDR1 KGHSH, CDR2 LQKENI. The CDR3 loop is CASSPVGGSTDTQYF. CDR3 nucleotide sequence: TGTGCCAGCTCACCAGTGGGCGGGAGCACAGATACGCAGTATTTT.

The chain recombines TRBV20-1 with TRBJ1-4; D is uncertain. CDR1 and CDR2 (germline): DFQATT, SNEGSKA (reference sequence). The V and J ends lost 3 bases and 1 base respectively, with 9 bases between them. This CDR3 is 14 amino acids long. The CDR3 sequence is CSASGRGTNEKLFF. In DNA, the CDR3 is TGCAGTGCTAGTGGTCGGGGAACTAATGAAAAACTGTTTTTT.

The V and J genes are TRBV7-4 and TRBJ2-7; no clear D gene. This CDR3 comprises 15 residues. Germline CDR1 SGHVT, CDR2 SQSDAQ. Trimming cost V 5 bases and J 0 bases, with 14 bases left between them. For the CDR3, the DNA is TGTGCCAGCAGCCGACGGCCAGCGCACTCCTACGAGCAGTACTTC. Encoded protein: CASSRRPAHSYEQYF.

The gene calls are TRBV3-1 (or the pseudogene TRBV3-2) and TRBJ2-3; TRBD2 matches 10 bases. Germline values: CDR1 LGHDT, CDR2 YNNKEL (reference sequence). This CDR3 has 13 residues. With 4 bases clipped from V and 8 bases from J, the junction kept 3 bases outside the gene matches. CDR3 in amino acids: CASSPTSGATQYF. CDR3 coding DNA: TGTGCCAGCAGCCCCACTAGCGGGGCTACGCAGTATTTT.

This clone appeared a single time. The rearrangement links TRBV28 to TRBJ2-1, with 8 positions matching TRBD2. Germline values: CDR1 MDHEN, CDR2 SYDVKM. This CDR3 region has 14 residues. Trimming removed 2 bases from V and 7 bases from J; junction bases left unmatched: 4. CDR3: CASSLRPGGNEQFF. The CDR3 nucleotides read TGTGCCAGCAGTTTACGGCCGGGAGGGAATGAGCAGTTCTTC. The complete variable domain, with remaining parts taken from reference TRBV28 and TRBJ2-1, reads DVKVTQSSRYLVKRTGEKVFLECVQDMDHENMFWYRQDPGLGLRLIYFSYDVKMKEKGDIPEGYSVSREKKERFSLILESASTNQTSMYLCASSLRPGGNEQFFGPGTRLTVL.

The gene calls are TRBV18 and TRBJ1-2, with no clear D. The germline CDR1 and CDR2 sequences are KGHSH and LQKENI. V was pared by 4 bases and J by 8 bases, with 17 bases between. The CDR3 loop spans 14 amino acids. The CDR3 DNA follows: TGTGCCAGCTCACTATCTTCGTCGAATGAGGGCTACACCTTC. It codes for CASSLSSSNEGYTF.

In this sample, this clone turned up a few times. This chain connects TRBV4-2 to TRBJ2-3, with TRBD2 matching 8 bases. Per germline, CDR1 LGHNA and CDR2 YNFKEQ. This CDR3 is built from 16 residues. With V trimmed by 0 bases and J by 5 bases, 7 bases remained unmatched. The CDR3 sequence is CASSQDWTSRGDTQYF. The CDR3 DNA reads TGTGCCAGCAGCCAAGATTGGACTAGCCGAGGAGATACGCAGTATTTT.

V is TRBV7-2 and J is TRBJ2-1; 12 bases are shared with TRBD2. V was pared by 1 base and J by 9 bases, with 7 bases of the junction left unmatched. Germline loops: CDR1 SGHTA, CDR2 FQGNSA. This CDR3 is built from 16 residues. The CDR3 region has the DNA TGTGCCAGCAGCTTAGTCCCTAGCGGGGGGGCTGGTGAGCAGTTCTTC. It specifies CASSLVPSGGAGEQFF.

The rearrangement joins TRBV4-2 to TRBJ1-1; the D gene is possibly TRBD1 (5 bases). This CDR3 comprises 13 residues. In germline, CDR1 is LGHNA, CDR2 YNFKEQ. V lost 1 base and J lost 5, with 8 bases in between. The CDR3, as DNA: TGTGCCAGCAGCCAAGTCTCAGGGACTGAAGCTTTCTTT. As protein: CASSQVSGTEAFF.

The chain has TRBV7-2 and TRBJ1-5, with D unresolved. Trimming removed 1 base from V and 2 bases from J, with 9 bases in between. This CDR3 has 15 residues. Germline V gene data show CDR1 as SGHTA and CDR2 as FQGNSA. The CDR3 DNA follows: TGTGCCAGCAGCTTAGAGTCAGGCCGCAATCAGCCCCAGCATTTT. Residues: CASSLESGRNQPQHF.

The rearrangement links TRBV4-3 to TRBJ2-5; 7 bases align to TRBD1. Per germline, CDR1 LGHNA and CDR2 YSLEER. This CDR3 contains 16 residues. With 1 base clipped from V and 4 bases from J, the junction kept 9 bases outside the gene matches. CDR3 loop: CASSQGSRTGSETQYF. The CDR3, as DNA: TGCGCCAGCAGCCAAGGTAGCAGGACAGGTTCAGAGACCCAGTACTTC.